The present entry profiles one T cell receptor beta chain with its context. Its antigen is still unknown. The data were obtained in a study of beta chain features in type 1 diabetes. Blood was drawn once from each donor into heparinised tubes. The draws averaged about 110 mL. Of the isolated RNA, all was reverse transcribed, and so the sequenced material was expressed TCRB transcripts. Naive, central memory and regulatory T cell samples came to a mean of around 3.5 million reads. This table comes from immunoSEQ multiplex PCR, and its TCRdb copy is limited to in-frame clones, with some not included. The sample lists around 340,000 clones, 15% to 20% occurring once. Findings and caveats of the study: Lower insertion and higher deletion counts appeared at VDJ junctions in type 1 diabetes patients. Because the template was cDNA, high-expressing cells might be over-represented.

The germline V gene encodes CDR1 SGHAT and CDR2 FQNNGV. This CDR3 region has 14 residues. V lost 5 bases and J 7 bases, leaving 17 bases between the germline ends. The V and J genes are TRBV11-2 and TRBJ1-2; D is possibly TRBD1 (5 bases). Sequencing input: naive CD4+ T cells from blood. This clonotype was obtained from a woman between 18 and 30 years old in good health. CDR3: CASSLVGGEGGYTF. The CDR3 DNA reads TGTGCCAGCAGCCTCGTGGGGGGTGAAGGTGGCTACACCTTC.